This T cell receptor beta chain was identified in a study of OX40 agonist ivuxolimab in advanced cancers. Across the study: An agonistic anti-OX40 (CD134) antibody, ivuxolimab, was used to treat the patients. The diagnoses of dose-escalation patients were hepatocellular carcinoma, melanoma, renal cell or head and neck cancer. Three patients got partial responses; one had hepatocellular carcinoma and two had cutaneous melanoma.

CDR3 size: 13 residues. Germline lookup yields CDR1 MGHDK and CDR2 SYGVNS. Losses at the gene ends were 4 bases for V and 4 bases for J; bases not matched to a gene: 2. TCRdb's table, derived via immunoSEQ multiplex PCR, lists solely in-frame clones and lacks some. Found here are about 52,000 clones, about 88% of them singletons; the top ten hold 11% to 15%. Study-wide results and caveats: More expanded clones were found, on average, in CD8+ than in CD4+ T cells.

About this clone itself: The antigen remains undetermined.

The chain couples TRBV25-1 to TRBJ1-1; 8 bases fit TRBD1. The clonotype was recovered from an adult with an advanced solid tumor such as melanoma, head and neck, liver or kidney cancer. Specimen: CD4+ or CD8+ T cells sorted from blood, collected in a trial of the OX40 agonist ivuxolimab. CDR3 protein: CASSVTGGTEAFF. As DNA, the CDR3 is TGTGCCAGCAGTGTTACAGGGGGCACTGAAGCTTTCTTT.